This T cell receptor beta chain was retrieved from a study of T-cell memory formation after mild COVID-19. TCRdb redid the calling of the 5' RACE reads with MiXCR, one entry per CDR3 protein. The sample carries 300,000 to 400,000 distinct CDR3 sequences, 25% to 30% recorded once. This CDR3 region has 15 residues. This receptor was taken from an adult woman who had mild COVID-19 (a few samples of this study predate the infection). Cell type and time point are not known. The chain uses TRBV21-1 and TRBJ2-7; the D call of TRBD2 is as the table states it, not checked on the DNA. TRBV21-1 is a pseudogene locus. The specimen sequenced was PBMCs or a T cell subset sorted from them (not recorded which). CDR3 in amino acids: CASSKPGLRSYEQYF. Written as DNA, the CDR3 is TGTGCCAGCAGCAAACCGGGACTACGCTCCTACGAGCAGTACTTC.